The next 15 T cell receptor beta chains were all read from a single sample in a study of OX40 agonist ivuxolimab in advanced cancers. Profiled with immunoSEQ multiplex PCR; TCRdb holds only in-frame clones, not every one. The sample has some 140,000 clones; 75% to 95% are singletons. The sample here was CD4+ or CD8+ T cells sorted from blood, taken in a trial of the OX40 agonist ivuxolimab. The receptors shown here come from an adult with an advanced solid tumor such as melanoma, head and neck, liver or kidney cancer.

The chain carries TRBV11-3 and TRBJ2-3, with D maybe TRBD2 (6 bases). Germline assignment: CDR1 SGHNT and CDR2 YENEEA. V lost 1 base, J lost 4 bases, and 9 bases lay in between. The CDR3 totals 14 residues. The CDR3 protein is CASSLAWGADTQYF. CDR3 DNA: TGTGCCAGCAGCTTAGCTTGGGGGGCAGATACGCAGTATTTT. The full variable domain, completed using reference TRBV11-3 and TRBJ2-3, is EAGVVQSPRYKIIEKKQPVAFWCNPISGHNTLYWYLQNLGQGPELLIRYENEEAVDDSQLPKDRFSAERLKGVDSTLKIQPAELGDSAVYLCASSLAWGADTQYFGPGTRLTVL.

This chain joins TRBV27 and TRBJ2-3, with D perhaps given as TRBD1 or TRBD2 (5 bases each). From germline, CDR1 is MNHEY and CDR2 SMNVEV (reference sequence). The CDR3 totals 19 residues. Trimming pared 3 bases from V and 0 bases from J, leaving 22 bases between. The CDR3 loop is CASSFLVGVGVASTDTQYF. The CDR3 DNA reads TGTGCCAGCAGTTTCCTCGTAGGAGTGGGGGTCGCTAGCACAGATACGCAGTATTTT.

CDR3 coding DNA: TGCGCCAGCAGCTTGGATGGTAGCACTGAAGCTTTCTTT. Encoded protein: CASSLDGSTEAFF. The gene calls are TRBV5-1 and TRBJ1-1; D gene unclear. The CDR3 contains 13 residues. The V gene lost 0 bases and the J gene lost 4 bases, with 7 bases spanning the gap. The germline V gene encodes CDR1 SGHRS and CDR2 YFSETQ.

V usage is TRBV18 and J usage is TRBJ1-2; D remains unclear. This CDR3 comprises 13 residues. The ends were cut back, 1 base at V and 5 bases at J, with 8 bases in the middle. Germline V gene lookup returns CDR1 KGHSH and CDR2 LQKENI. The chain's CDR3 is CASSPLFEYGYTF. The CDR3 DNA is TGTGCCAGCTCACCACTTTTTGAGTATGGCTACACCTTC.

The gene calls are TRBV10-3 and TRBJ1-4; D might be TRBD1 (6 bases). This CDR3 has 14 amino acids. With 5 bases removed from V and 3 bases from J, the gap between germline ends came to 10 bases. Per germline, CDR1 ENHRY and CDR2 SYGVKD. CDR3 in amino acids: CAISPGAANEKLFF. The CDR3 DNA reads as TGTGCCATCAGTCCGGGGGCTGCTAATGAAAAACTGTTTTTT.

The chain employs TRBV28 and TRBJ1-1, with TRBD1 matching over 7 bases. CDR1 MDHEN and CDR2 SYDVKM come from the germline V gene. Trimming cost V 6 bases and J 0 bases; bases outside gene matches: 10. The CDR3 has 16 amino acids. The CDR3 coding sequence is TGTGCCAGCAGCCAAACCAGGGGGAGCATGAACACTGAAGCTTTCTTT. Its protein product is CASSQTRGSMNTEAFF.

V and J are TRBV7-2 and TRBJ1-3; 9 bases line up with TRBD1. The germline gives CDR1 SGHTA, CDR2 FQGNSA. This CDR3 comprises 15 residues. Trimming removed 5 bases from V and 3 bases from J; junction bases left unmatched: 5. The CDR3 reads CASSPQGANGNTIYF. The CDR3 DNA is TGTGCCAGCAGCCCACAGGGGGCGAATGGAAACACCATATATTTT.

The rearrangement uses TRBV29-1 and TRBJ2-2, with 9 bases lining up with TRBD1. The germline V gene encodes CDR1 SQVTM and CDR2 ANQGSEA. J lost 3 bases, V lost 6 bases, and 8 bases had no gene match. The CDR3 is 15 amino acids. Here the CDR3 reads CSVGPTGGYTGELFF. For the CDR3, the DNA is TGCAGCGTGGGGCCGACAGGGGGGTACACCGGGGAGCTGTTTTTT.

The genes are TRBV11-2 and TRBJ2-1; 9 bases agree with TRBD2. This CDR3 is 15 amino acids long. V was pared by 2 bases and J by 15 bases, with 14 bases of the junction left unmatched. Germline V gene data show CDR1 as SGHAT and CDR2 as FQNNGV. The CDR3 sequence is CASSLMISGGVSRFF. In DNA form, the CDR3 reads TGTGCCAGCAGCTTAATGATTAGCGGGGGTGTTTCACGGTTCTTC. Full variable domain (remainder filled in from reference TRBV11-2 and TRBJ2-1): EAGVAQSPRYKIIEKRQSVAFWCNPISGHATLYWYQQILGQGPKLLIQFQNNGVVDDSQLPKDRFSAERLKGVDSTLKIQPAKLEDSAVYLCASSLMISGGVSRFFGPGTRLTVL.

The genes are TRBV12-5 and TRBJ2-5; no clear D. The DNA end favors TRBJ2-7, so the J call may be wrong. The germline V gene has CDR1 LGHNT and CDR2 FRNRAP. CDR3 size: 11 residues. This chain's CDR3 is CASGRDHEQYF. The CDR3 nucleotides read TGTGCTAGTGGGCGAGATCACGAGCAGTACTTC.

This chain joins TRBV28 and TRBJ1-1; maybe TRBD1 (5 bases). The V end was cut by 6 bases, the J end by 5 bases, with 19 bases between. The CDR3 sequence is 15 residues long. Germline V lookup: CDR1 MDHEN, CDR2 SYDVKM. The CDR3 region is CASRGRGRGGTEAFF. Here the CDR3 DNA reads TGTGCCAGCAGGGGCCGGGGTAGGGGAGGAACTGAAGCTTTCTTT.

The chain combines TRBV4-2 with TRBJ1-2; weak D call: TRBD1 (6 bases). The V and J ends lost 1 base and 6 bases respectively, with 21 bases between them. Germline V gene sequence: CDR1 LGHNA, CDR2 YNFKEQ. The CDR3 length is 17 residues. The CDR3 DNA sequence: TGTGCCAGCAGCCAAGGTGGTAGCAGGGGCGATCTTAATGGCTACACCTTC. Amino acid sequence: CASSQGGSRGDLNGYTF.

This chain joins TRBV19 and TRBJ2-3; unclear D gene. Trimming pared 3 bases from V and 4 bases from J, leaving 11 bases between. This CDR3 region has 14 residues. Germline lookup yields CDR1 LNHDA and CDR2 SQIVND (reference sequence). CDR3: CASSISNGADTQYF. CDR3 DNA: TGTGCCAGTAGTATTAGTAACGGCGCAGATACGCAGTATTTT.

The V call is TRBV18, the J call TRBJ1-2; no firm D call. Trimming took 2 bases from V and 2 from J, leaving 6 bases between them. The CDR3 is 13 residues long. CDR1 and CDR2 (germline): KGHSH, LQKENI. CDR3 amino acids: CASSPYLNYGYTF. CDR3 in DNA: TGTGCCAGCTCACCATACCTAAACTATGGCTACACCTTC.

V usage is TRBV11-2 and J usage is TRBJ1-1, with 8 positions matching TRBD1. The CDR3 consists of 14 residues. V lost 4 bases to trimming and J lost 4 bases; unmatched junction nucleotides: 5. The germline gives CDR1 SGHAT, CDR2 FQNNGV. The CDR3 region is CASSYGQGSTEAFF. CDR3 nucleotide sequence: TGTGCCAGCAGCTATGGACAGGGTAGCACTGAAGCTTTCTTT.